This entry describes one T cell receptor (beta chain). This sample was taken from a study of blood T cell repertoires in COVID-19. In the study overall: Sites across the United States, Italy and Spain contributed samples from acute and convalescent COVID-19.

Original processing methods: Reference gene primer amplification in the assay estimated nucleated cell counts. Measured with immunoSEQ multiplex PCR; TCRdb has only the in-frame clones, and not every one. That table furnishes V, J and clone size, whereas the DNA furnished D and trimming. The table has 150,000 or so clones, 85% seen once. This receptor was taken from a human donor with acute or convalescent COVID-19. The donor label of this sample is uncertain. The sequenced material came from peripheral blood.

Here the CDR3 DNA reads TGTGCCAGCAGCTTTCGGGGGGCGCTTGGAAACACCATATATTTT. It specifies CASSFRGALGNTIYF. This chain connects TRBV7-2 to TRBJ1-3; possibly TRBD1 for D (6 bases). Trimming removed 3 bases at V and 3 bases at J, with 12 bases between. Per germline, CDR1 SGHTA and CDR2 FQGNSA. This CDR3 region has 15 residues.